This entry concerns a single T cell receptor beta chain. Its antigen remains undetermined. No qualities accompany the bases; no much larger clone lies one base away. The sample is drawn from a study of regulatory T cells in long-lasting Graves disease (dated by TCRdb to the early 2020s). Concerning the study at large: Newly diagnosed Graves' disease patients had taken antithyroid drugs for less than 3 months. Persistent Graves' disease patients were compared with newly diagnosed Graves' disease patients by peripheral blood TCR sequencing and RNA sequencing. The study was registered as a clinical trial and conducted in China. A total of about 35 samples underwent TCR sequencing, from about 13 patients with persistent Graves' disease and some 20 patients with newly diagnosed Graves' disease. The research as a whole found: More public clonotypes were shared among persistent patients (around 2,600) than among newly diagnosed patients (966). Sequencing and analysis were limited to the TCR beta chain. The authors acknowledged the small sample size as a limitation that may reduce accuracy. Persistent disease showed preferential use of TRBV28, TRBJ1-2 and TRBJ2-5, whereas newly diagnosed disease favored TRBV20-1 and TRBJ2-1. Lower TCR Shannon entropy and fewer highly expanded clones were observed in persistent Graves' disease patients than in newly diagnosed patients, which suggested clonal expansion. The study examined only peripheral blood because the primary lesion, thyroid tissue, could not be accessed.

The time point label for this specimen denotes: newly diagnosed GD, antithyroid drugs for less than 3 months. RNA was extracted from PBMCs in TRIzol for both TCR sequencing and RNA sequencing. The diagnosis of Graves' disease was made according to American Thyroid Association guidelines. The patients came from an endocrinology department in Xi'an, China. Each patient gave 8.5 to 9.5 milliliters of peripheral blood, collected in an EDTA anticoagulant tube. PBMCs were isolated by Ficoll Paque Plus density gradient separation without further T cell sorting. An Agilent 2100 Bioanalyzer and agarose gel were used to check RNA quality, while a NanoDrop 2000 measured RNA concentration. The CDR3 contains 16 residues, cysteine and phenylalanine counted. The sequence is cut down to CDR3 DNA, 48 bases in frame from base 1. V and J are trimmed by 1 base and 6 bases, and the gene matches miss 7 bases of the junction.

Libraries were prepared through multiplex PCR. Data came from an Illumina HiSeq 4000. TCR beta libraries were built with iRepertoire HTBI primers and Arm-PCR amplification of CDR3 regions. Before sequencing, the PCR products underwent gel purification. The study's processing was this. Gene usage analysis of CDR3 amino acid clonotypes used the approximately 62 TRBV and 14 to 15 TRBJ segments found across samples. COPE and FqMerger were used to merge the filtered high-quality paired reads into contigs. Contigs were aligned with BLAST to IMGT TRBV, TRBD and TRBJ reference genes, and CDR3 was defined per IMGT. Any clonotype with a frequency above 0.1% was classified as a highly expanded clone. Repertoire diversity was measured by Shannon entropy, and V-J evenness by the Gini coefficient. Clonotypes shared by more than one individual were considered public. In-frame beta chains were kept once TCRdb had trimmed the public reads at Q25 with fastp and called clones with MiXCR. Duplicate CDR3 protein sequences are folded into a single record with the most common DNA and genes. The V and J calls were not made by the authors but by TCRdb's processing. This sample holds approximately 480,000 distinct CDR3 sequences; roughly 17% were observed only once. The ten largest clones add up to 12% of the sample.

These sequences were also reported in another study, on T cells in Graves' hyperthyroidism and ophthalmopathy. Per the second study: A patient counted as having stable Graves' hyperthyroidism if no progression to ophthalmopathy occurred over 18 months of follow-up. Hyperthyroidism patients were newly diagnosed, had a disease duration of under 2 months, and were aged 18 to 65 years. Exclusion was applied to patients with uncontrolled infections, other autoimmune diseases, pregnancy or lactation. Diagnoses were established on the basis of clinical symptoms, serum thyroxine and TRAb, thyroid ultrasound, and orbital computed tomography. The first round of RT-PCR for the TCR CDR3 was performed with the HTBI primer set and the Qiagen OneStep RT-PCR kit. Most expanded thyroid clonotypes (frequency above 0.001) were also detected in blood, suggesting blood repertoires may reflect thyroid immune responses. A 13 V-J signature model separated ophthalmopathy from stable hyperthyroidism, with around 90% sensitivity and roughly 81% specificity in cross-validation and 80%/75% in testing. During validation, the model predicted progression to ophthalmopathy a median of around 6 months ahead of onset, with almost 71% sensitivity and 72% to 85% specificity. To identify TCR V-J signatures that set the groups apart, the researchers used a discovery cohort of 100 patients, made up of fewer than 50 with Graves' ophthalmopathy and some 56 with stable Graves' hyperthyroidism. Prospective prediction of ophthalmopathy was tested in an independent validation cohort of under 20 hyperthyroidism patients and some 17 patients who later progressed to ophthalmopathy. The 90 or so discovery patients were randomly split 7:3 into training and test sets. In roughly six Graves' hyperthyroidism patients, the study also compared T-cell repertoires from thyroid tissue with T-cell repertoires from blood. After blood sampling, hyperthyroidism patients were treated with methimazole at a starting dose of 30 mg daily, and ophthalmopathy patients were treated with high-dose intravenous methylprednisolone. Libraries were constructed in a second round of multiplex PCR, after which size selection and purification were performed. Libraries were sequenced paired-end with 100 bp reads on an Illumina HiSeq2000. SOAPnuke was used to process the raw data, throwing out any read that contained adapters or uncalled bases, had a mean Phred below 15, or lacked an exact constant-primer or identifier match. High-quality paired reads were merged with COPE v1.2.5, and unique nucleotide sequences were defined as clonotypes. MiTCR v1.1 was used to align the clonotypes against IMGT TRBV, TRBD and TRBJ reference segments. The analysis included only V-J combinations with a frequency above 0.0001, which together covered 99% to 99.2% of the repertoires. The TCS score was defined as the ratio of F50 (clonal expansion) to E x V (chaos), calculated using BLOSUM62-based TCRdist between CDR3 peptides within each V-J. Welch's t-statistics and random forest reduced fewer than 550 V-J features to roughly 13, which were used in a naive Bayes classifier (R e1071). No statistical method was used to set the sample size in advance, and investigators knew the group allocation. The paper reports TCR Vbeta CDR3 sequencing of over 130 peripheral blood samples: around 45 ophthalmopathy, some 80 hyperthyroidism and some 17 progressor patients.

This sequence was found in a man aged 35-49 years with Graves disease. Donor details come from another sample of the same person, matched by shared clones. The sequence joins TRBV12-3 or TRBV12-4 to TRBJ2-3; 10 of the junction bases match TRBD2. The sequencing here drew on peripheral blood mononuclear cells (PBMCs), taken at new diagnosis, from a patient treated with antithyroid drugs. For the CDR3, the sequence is CASSLGASGSWDTQYF. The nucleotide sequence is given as TGTGCCAGCAGTTTAGGAGCTAGCGGGAGTTGGGATACGCAGTATTTT.